The rows below give T cell receptor beta chains drawn from one sample of a study of post-analysis software for immune sequencing data. TCRdb re-called the PCR reads with MiXCR, one entry per CDR3 protein. The sample consists of roughly 730,000 distinct CDR3 sequences, 30% of them appearing once. The sample was blood. The source of these receptors is a girl aged 5-17 years with multiple sclerosis. CDR3s include the opening cysteine and the closing phenylalanine or tryptophan. Each record gives: D gene, J gene, V gene, clone size, CDR3 protein, CDR3 DNA. The D gene is left open where the match is weak. Clone size is given for some rows only: seen once, a few or many times, or a class if the clone is expanded.

>TRBD2|TRBJ2-1|TRBV7-9|NA
CASSPGRGLASYNEQFF
TGTGCCAGCAGCCCCGGCCGAGGACTAGCGAGTTACAATGAGCAGTTCTTC
>TRBD1|TRBJ1-2|TRBV4-1|NA
CASSQATPGQGVYGYTF
TGCGCCAGCAGCCAAGCAACACCGGGACAGGGGGTTTATGGCTACACCTTC
>TRBD2|TRBJ2-5|TRBV20-1|few
CSAFLRELQETQYF
TGCAGTGCCTTCCTGCGGGAGCTCCAAGAGACCCAGTACTTC
>NA|TRBJ1-1|TRBV5-1|NA
CASSLFPVKNTEAFF
TGCGCCAGCAGCTTGTTCCCGGTTAAGAACACTGAAGCTTTCTTT
>NA|TRBJ2-7|TRBV11-2|few
CASSFGLIYEQYF
TGTGCCAGCAGCTTTGGACTGATCTACGAGCAGTACTTC
>NA|TRBJ2-5|TRBV12-3/TRBV12-4|NA
CAAKQGGSETQYF
TGTGCCGCCAAACAGGGCGGGTCAGAGACCCAGTACTTC
>NA|TRBJ2-5|TRBV5-1|NA
CASSWAKGWETQYF
TGCGCCAGCAGCTGGGCAAAGGGGTGGGAGACCCAGTACTTC
>NA|TRBJ1-2|TRBV6-6|few
CASSRNRVKTVDYGYTF
TGTGCCAGCAGTAGAAACAGGGTTAAAACCGTCGACTATGGCTACACCTTC
>TRBD2|TRBJ2-7|TRBV5-1|few
CASSSQTSGIYEQYF
TGCGCCAGCAGCTCCCAGACTAGCGGGATCTACGAGCAGTACTTC
>TRBD1|TRBJ1-5|TRBV20-1|NA
CSARGPPGGNQPQHF
TGCAGTGCTAGAGGGCCCCCAGGGGGCAACCAGCCCCAGCATTTT
>NA|TRBJ2-7|TRBV29-1|many
CSVGFSPYEQYF
TGCAGCGTTGGGTTCAGTCCCTACGAGCAGTACTTC
>TRBD2|TRBJ2-7|TRBV27|NA
CASSLWASGNEQYF
TGTGCCAGCAGTTTATGGGCTAGCGGGAACGAGCAGTACTTC
>NA|TRBJ2-1|TRBV3-1|few
CASSSGPNRFF
TGTGCCAGCAGCTCGGGACCTAACAGGTTCTTC
>NA|TRBJ1-1|TRBV28|NA
CASSLGAGEAFF
TGTGCCAGCAGTTTAGGGGCAGGGGAAGCTTTCTTT
>TRBD1|TRBJ1-4|TRBV15|NA
CATAGQRGEKLFF
TGTGCCACAGCGGGACAGAGGGGTGAAAAACTGTTTTTT
>NA|TRBJ1-5|TRBV28|few
CASSANKLAQHF
TGTGCCAGCAGCGCAAACAAGCTCGCCCAGCATTTT
>NA|TRBJ2-3|TRBV5-5|few
CASSATPRDTQYF
TGTGCCAGCAGCGCCACTCCGCGGGATACGCAGTATTTT
>TRBD2|TRBJ2-1|TRBV5-1|once
CASSFVREGLPFHNEQFF
TGCGCCAGCAGCTTTGTGCGGGAGGGCCTTCCTTTCCACAATGAGCAGTTCTTC
>TRBD1|TRBJ2-7|TRBV7-9|few
CASSDTRQGSYEQYF
TGTGCCAGCAGCGACACTAGACAGGGCTCCTACGAGCAGTACTTC
>TRBD2|TRBJ2-3|TRBV7-2|NA
CASLRRLAGARPDTQYF
TGTGCCAGCCTCAGGAGGCTAGCGGGAGCAAGGCCAGATACGCAGTATTTT
>NA|TRBJ2-6|TRBV5-1|NA
CASSWRGQRAGANVLTF
TGCGCCAGCAGCTGGCGGGGCCAAAGGGCTGGGGCCAACGTCCTGACTTTC
>NA|TRBJ1-2|TRBV16|NA
CASSQSGTGSGYYGYTF
TGTGCCAGCAGCCAATCGGGGACGGGGTCCGGGTACTATGGCTACACCTTC
>NA|TRBJ2-7|TRBV7-2|few
CASSLGAAASYEQYF
TGTGCCAGCAGCTTAGGGGCGGCGGCCTCCTACGAGCAGTACTTC
>NA|TRBJ2-3|TRBV12-3/TRBV12-4|few
CASNRAGTGTDTQYF
TGTGCCAGCAACCGAGCCGGCACCGGCACAGATACGCAGTATTTT
>NA|TRBJ2-7|TRBV6-6|many
CASSYPGLPSYEQYF
TGTGCCAGCAGTTACCCGGGATTACCATCCTACGAGCAGTACTTC
>TRBD1|TRBJ2-7|TRBV9|NA
CASSEKSGQGPYEQYF
TGTGCCAGCAGCGAAAAATCCGGACAGGGGCCCTACGAGCAGTACTTC
>NA|TRBJ2-7|TRBV28|once
CASSFTGWGRSSEQYF
TGTGCCAGCAGTTTTACGGGATGGGGGCGGTCATCCGAGCAGTACTTC
>NA|TRBJ2-7|TRBV20-1|few
CSANGGIDEQYF
TGCAGTGCTAATGGAGGAATCGACGAGCAGTACTTC
>NA|TRBJ1-2|TRBV7-8|NA
CASSLDGTRWGYTF
TGTGCCAGCAGCTTAGATGGGACGCGGTGGGGCTACACCTTC
>TRBD1|TRBJ1-6|TRBV4-3|few
CASSFEGGPTYNSPLHF
TGCGCCAGCAGCTTCGAAGGGGGCCCCACCTATAATTCACCCCTCCACTTT
>NA|TRBJ2-5|TRBV29-1|NA
CSVRAAEETQYF
TGCAGCGTTAGGGCAGCAGAAGAGACCCAGTACTTC
>TRBD2|TRBJ2-7|TRBV29-1|many
CSVGPGGEAFRTEQYF
TGCAGCGTTGGCCCCGGGGGGGAGGCTTTTAGGACCGAGCAGTACTTC
>NA|TRBJ1-2|TRBV28|NA
CASKEGLGYGYTF
TGTGCCAGCAAGGAGGGGCTAGGCTATGGCTACACCTTC
>NA|TRBJ2-1|TRBV6-7|few
CASRRGGTVSYNEQFF
TGTGCCAGCAGACGAGGCGGGACAGTTTCCTACAATGAGCAGTTCTTC
>NA|TRBJ2-7|TRBV2|NA
CASSEIWGTTYEQYF
TGTGCCAGCAGTGAAATTTGGGGGACGACCTACGAGCAGTACTTC
>TRBD2|TRBJ2-3|TRBV5-1|NA
CASSSSGGAPDTQYF
TGCGCCAGCAGCTCTAGCGGGGGGGCACCCGATACGCAGTATTTT
>NA|TRBJ2-5|TRBV29-1|NA
CSVEDHSARARYF
TGCAGCGTTGAAGACCACTCTGCCCGAGCACGGTACTTC
>NA|TRBJ1-5|TRBV6-1|few
CASSPWGGSNQPQHF
TGTGCCAGCAGCCCTTGGGGGGGTAGCAATCAGCCCCAGCATTTT
>TRBD1|TRBJ1-5|TRBV20-1|few
CSAFPGGTGGGQPQHF
TGCAGTGCTTTCCCTGGGGGGACAGGGGGAGGACAGCCCCAGCATTTT
>NA|TRBJ2-7|TRBV10-1|few
CASSEMGTEQYF
TGCGCCAGCAGTGAGATGGGGACCGAGCAGTACTTC
>NA|TRBJ2-3|TRBV29-1|many
CSGYKGTDTQYF
TGCAGCGGATACAAAGGCACAGATACGCAGTATTTT
>NA|TRBJ2-5|TRBV9|NA
CASSGTPSETQYF
TGTGCCAGCAGTGGGACCCCCTCGGAGACCCAGTACTTC
>NA|TRBJ1-2|TRBV20-1|NA
CSARRHSTDSYGYTF
TGCAGTGCTAGACGACACTCTACGGATTCCTATGGCTACACCTTC
>TRBD2|TRBJ2-2|TRBV2|NA
CASSPSGITGELFF
TGTGCCAGCAGTCCTAGCGGGATCACCGGGGAGCTGTTTTTT
>TRBD2|TRBJ2-7|TRBV9|many
CASTRGGTSTYEQYF
TGTGCCAGCACCCGGGGGGGGACAAGCACTTACGAGCAGTACTTC
>NA|TRBJ1-2|TRBV9|NA
CASRDGRRVDGGYTF
TGTGCCAGCAGGGACGGACGCAGGGTGGATGGGGGCTACACCTTC
>NA|TRBJ1-2|TRBV6-5|few
CASSPRQTSNYGYTF
TGTGCCAGCAGTCCCCGCCAAACTAGTAACTATGGCTACACCTTC
>TRBD2|TRBJ2-7|TRBV4-3|NA
CTSSQKGSEREGLLGGEQYF
TGCACCAGCAGCCAGAAAGGCTCCGAGCGGGAGGGCTTATTGGGGGGCGAGCAGTACTTC
>TRBD1|TRBJ1-2|TRBV10-3|NA
CAITPGDRRNYGCTF
TGTGCCATCACTCCGGGGGACAGGAGGAACTATGGCTGCACCTTC
>NA|TRBJ2-4|TRBV12-3/TRBV12-4|NA
CASSFGPRGGKNIQYF
TGTGCCAGCAGTTTTGGTCCTCGGGGCGGCAAAAACATTCAGTACTTC
>TRBD2|TRBJ2-6|TRBV29-1|few
CSVEDRVTSGRPPQSGANVLTF
TGCAGCGTTGAAGATCGGGTGACTAGCGGGAGACCTCCTCAGTCTGGGGCCAACGTCCTGACTTTC
>NA|TRBJ2-1|TRBV18|few
CASSPQGNNEQFF
TGTGCCAGCTCACCGCAGGGGAACAATGAGCAGTTCTTC
>NA|TRBJ2-5|TRBV10-2|many
CASSDPGPEETQYF
TGCGCCAGCAGTGATCCCGGCCCCGAAGAGACCCAGTACTTC
>NA|TRBJ1-5|TRBV6-5|NA
CASSYGVNQPQHF
TGTGCCAGCAGTTACGGTGTAAATCAGCCCCAGCATTTT
>NA|TRBJ1-5|TRBV6-6|many
CASSYSRQPQHF
TGTGCCAGCAGTTACTCCCGTCAGCCCCAGCATTTT
>NA|TRBJ1-5|TRBV24-1|NA
CATSDPKFAEPQHF
TGTGCCACCAGTGACCCCAAGTTCGCTGAGCCCCAGCATTTT
>NA|TRBJ2-5|TRBV7-9|NA
CASSPSRTVRKETQYF
TGTGCCAGCAGCCCCAGCCGGACAGTGAGGAAGGAGACCCAGTACTTC
>TRBD1|TRBJ2-5|TRBV5-1|NA
CASSLSQGAGETQYF
TGCGCCAGCAGCTTGAGTCAGGGGGCAGGGGAGACCCAGTACTTC
>NA|TRBJ2-6|TRBV7-9|NA
CASSEPTDRTGANVLTF
TGTGCCAGCAGCGAACCGACTGACAGAACCGGGGCCAACGTCCTGACTTTC